This T cell receptor beta chain came from a study of blood T cell repertoires in COVID-19. CDR1 and CDR2 from the germline V gene are SQVTM and ANQGSEA. This CDR3 comprises 14 residues. V was clipped by 4 bases and J by 4 bases, with 13 bases between them. The assay was immunoSEQ multiplex PCR, and TCRdb's table has in-frame clones only and misses some. The sample includes around 270,000 clones, about nine tenths of them seen just once. The sequencing input was peripheral blood. This TCR came from a man aged 55 to 69 who had recovered from COVID-19. This chain links TRBV29-1 with TRBJ1-4; a weak D match, TRBD1 (5 bases). CDR3 protein: CSVAPQGLNEKLFF. The CDR3, as DNA: TGCAGCGTTGCACCCCAGGGACTTAATGAAAAACTGTTTTTT. Full variable domain (remainder filled in from reference TRBV29-1 and TRBJ1-4): SAVISQKPSRDICQRGTSLTIQCQVDSQVTMMFWYRQQPGQSLTLIATANQGSEATYESGFVIDKFPISRPNLTFSTLTVSNMSPEDSSIYLCSVAPQGLNEKLFFGSGTQLSVL.